The entry below gives a single T cell receptor (beta chain) sequence along with its context. The table lists this clonotype with a few counts. Its antigen has not been determined. Base qualities were left out, and no much larger clone turns up one base away. Receptors were amplified or captured by 5' RACE. The listed sequencing device is NextSeq 500. In the TCR library protocol, a unique molecular identifier was attached to each TCR cDNA molecule so that PCR and sequencing errors could be corrected. For the original study's pipeline: TCR identification, UMI-based error correction and CDR3 extraction were performed with Decombinator tools. TCRs above a frequency of 2 per 1,000, corresponding to the top 1% of the tumor frequency distribution, were defined as expanded. Expanded tumor TCRs statistically deemed absent (corrected P<0.05) from at least one tumor region were classed as regional, and all other expanded tumor TCRs were classed as ubiquitous. Renyi diversity was calculated using the R vegan package after each repertoire was subsampled 100 times to 5,000 TCRs. CDR3 similarity networks were built from amino acid triplet string-kernel similarity, connecting CDR3s with pairwise similarity above 0.82. The public reads were reprocessed in TCRdb via fastp at Q25 and MiXCR, keeping in-frame beta chains. Rows with one shared CDR3 protein collapse into an entry with the most common genes and DNA. These V and J calls originate from TCRdb's pipeline instead of the authors' own analysis. The sample table lists roughly 7,700 distinct CDR3 sequences, about 12% of them with a count of one. Roughly 11% of the sample comes from the top ten.

The CDR3 sequence holds 14 residues, the cysteine and phenylalanine included. Only CDR3 DNA is held: 42 bases, read in frame from base 1. V lost 4 bases and J lost 6 bases, and the count of bases not matched to a germline gene is 2. From the germline V gene, CDR1 is SNHLY and CDR2 is FYNNEI. The data derive from a study of spatial heterogeneity in lung cancer (dated by TCRdb to about 2019). Background on the whole study: More beta-chain than alpha-chain transcripts were consistently detected, likely reflecting higher beta-chain transcript abundance. TCR transcript counts in tumor regions correlated strongly with a T cell transcriptional module score from matched bulk RNA-seq. In the raw uncorrected reads, each unique combination of TCR and UMI appeared on average more than ten times. TCR alpha and beta repertoires were quantitatively compared across multiple tumor regions, matched nontumor lung and blood in non-small cell lung cancer. Nonsynonymous mutation counts, determined by whole-exome sequencing of tumor tissue, were related to TCR repertoire features. Both alpha and beta chains were TCR-sequenced in samples taken at surgery, namely 220 tumor regions, 63 to 70 matched nontumor lung samples and about 54 PBMC samples. What the authors observed across the whole study: TCR-seq was estimated to cover only approximately 6.3% of tumor T cells for alpha chains and roughly 14% for beta chains. Counts of ubiquitous and regional expanded TCRs were found to correlate with counts of ubiquitous and regional nonsynonymous mutations, respectively. Additional single-cell paired TCR alpha and beta sequencing was considered necessary to confirm, at a functional level, the hypothesis that regional TCRs recognize regional mutations. The number of expanded intratumoral alpha and beta TCRs correlated with the tumor nonsynonymous mutation count.

Taken with the paper, the label for time point translates to: sample taken at primary tumor resection. Samples were obtained from roughly 72 patients with early-stage, untreated non-small cell lung cancer from the lung TRACERx cohort. Whole RNA extracted from tumor and nontumor lung tissue, or from cryopreserved PBMC samples, was used for TCR sequencing without cell sorting. Only patients with enough RNA available from two or more tumor regions were chosen for TCR sequencing. A lung pathologist reviewed the tumor and adjacent nontumor lung specimens before the specimens were selected. The chain is made from TRBV2 and TRBJ2-1; 11 central nucleotides agree with TRBD2. The sample in question was lung tumor tissue, obtained at surgery. The receptor's source is a male donor with early-stage non-small cell lung cancer. The nucleotides are TGTGCCAGCAGTGGGGGGACTAGCGGCAATGAGCAGTTCTTC. It specifies CASSGGTSGNEQFF.